This entry lists 23 T cell receptor beta chains sequenced from one sample in a study of OX40 agonist ivuxolimab in advanced cancers. The table came from immunoSEQ multiplex PCR; TCRdb's copy has only in-frame clones and leaves some out. Here the sample spans just over 35,000 clones, roughly four fifths being singletons. The source was CD4+ or CD8+ T cells sorted from blood, collected in a trial of the OX40 agonist ivuxolimab. The receptors here all came from an adult with an advanced solid tumor such as melanoma, head and neck, liver or kidney cancer.

V and J are TRBV7-6 and TRBJ2-7; 7 bases align to TRBD1. This CDR3 has 15 residues. Per germline, CDR1 SGHVS and CDR2 FNYEAQ. V lost 0 bases and J lost 7; bases outside the gene matches: 9. CDR3 region: CASSLAGTAPGEQYF. CDR3 in DNA: TGTGCCAGCAGCTTAGCCGGGACAGCTCCTGGAGAGCAGTACTTC.

The CDR3 DNA reads TGTGCCAGCAGCCCCAGGTCTGAGGGTGGCGAGACCCAGTACTTC. Translated: CASSPRSEGGETQYF. The J gene is TRBJ2-5, the V gene TRBV7-9; the D gene is possibly TRBD2 (5 bases). Germline assignment: CDR1 SEHNR and CDR2 FQNEAQ (reference sequence). The CDR3 runs to 15 residues. V lost 5 bases and J 5 bases, leaving 18 bases between the germline ends.

The V call is TRBV2, the J call TRBJ2-7, with D uncertain. Trimming cost V 6 bases and J 6 bases, with 6 bases left between them. The CDR3 consists of 10 residues. Germline V gene data show CDR1 as SNHLY and CDR2 as FYNNEI. The CDR3 DNA reads as TGTGCCAGCAGGGGTCTCGAGCAGTACTTC. Residues: CASRGLEQYF.

The chain carries TRBV11-3 and TRBJ1-1; a weak D match, TRBD1 (6 bases). This CDR3 is 15 amino acids long. Germline loops: CDR1 SGHNT, CDR2 YENEEA. V dropped 5 bases and J dropped 6 bases, with 19 bases sitting between them. The CDR3 nucleotides read TGTGCCAGCAGCCCCGAGGGGGGTATTTGGTCTGAAGCTTTCTTT. This translates into CASSPEGGIWSEAFF.

This clone appeared a few times. This chain uses TRBV6-5 with TRBJ1-2, with 7 positions matching TRBD1. V gave up 2 bases and J gave up 6 bases; unmatched junction bases: 3. Per the germline V gene, CDR1 is MNHEY and CDR2 is SVGAGI. The CDR3 loop spans 13 amino acids. The DNA of the CDR3 is TGTGCCAGCAGTTACAGGGGGCTCAATGGCTACACCTTC. Protein product: CASSYRGLNGYTF.

The chain combines TRBV19 with TRBJ1-1, with D possibly matching TRBD1 (5 bases). Germline-derived CDR1 and CDR2 are LNHDA and SQIVND (reference sequence). The CDR3 is made up of 16 amino acids. Trimming cost V 4 bases and J 1 base, with 16 bases left between them. In DNA, the CDR3 is TGTGCCAGTAGTACCCCCTTGGGGGACCCGAACACTGAAGCTTTCTTT. This translates into CASSTPLGDPNTEAFF.

The chain uses TRBV5-1 and TRBJ2-3, with 7 positions matching TRBD2. Germline V gene lookup returns CDR1 SGHRS and CDR2 YFSETQ. The V gene end was trimmed by 5 bases and the J gene end by 5 bases; junction bases not matched to a gene: 5. This CDR3 has 13 residues. CDR3 DNA: TGCGCCAGCAGGGGGAGCGGGGAAGATACGCAGTATTTT. Its translation is CASRGSGEDTQYF.

The CDR3 spells CASSSGKTGPEKLFF. The CDR3, as DNA: TGTGCCAGCAGCTCAGGAAAAACAGGACCTGAAAAACTGTTTTTT. The chain is built from TRBV7-9 and TRBJ1-4; possibly TRBD1 for D (5 bases). V was pared by 4 bases and J by 7 bases, with 16 bases between. The CDR3 contains 15 residues. In germline, CDR1 is SEHNR, CDR2 FQNEAQ (reference sequence).

The DNA for the CDR3 is TGCGCCAGCAGCCAAGGTGAGGCAGGGGGGTACGAGCAGTACTTC. This codes for CASSQGEAGGYEQYF. This chain uses TRBV4-1 with TRBJ2-7, with D possibly matching TRBD1 (7 bases). The CDR3 extends over 15 amino acids. Per the germline V gene, CDR1 is MGHRA and CDR2 is YSYEKL. V was clipped by 1 base and J by 4 bases, with 14 bases between them.

The chain employs TRBV7-9 and TRBJ2-3, with 15 bases fitting TRBD2. J was trimmed by 3 bases and V by 4 bases; bases with no gene match: 5. The CDR3 sequence is 17 residues long. Germline V gene lookup returns CDR1 SEHNR and CDR2 FQNEAQ (reference sequence). The CDR3 coding sequence is TGTGCCAGCAGCTCCGGACTAGCGGGGGGGCCTACAGATACGCAGTATTTT. This encodes CASSSGLAGGPTDTQYF. The full variable domain, completed using reference TRBV7-9 and TRBJ2-3, is DTGVSQNPRHKITKRGQNVTFRCDPISEHNRLYWYRQTLGQGPEFLTYFQNEAQLEKSRLLSDRFSAERPKGSFSTLEIQRTEQGDSAMYLCASSSGLAGGPTDTQYFGPGTRLTVL.

This clone was counted a single time. The chain employs TRBV4-2 and TRBJ2-1; 11 positions agree with TRBD2. The CDR3 contains 15 residues. The junction had 9 bases not matched to a gene; V was cut back by 4 bases and J by 10 bases. Germline V lookup: CDR1 LGHNA, CDR2 YNFKEQ. The DNA of the CDR3 is TGTGCCAGCAGCCCTATACTAGCGGGAGTATGGGAGCAGTTCTTC. Translation gives CASSPILAGVWEQFF.

The J gene is TRBJ2-1, the V gene TRBV7-5. TRBV7-5 is flagged as a pseudogene. The CDR3 runs to 15 residues. The DNA of the CDR3 is TGTGCCAGCAGCTCGACCGCCCTCGGCTACAATGAGCAGTTCTTC. This translates into CASSSTALGYNEQFF.

V is TRBV28 and J is TRBJ1-5; no reliable D call. This CDR3 spans 16 amino acids. V was pared by 7 bases and J by 2 bases, with 18 bases between. From germline, CDR1 is MDHEN and CDR2 SYDVKM. CDR3 coding DNA: TGTGCCAGCACCCCTTTTGTGTACGGAGGCAATCAGCCCCAGCATTTT. It is translated as CASTPFVYGGNQPQHF.

This chain uses TRBV4-3 with TRBJ1-2; D is uncertain. From germline, CDR1 is LGHNA and CDR2 YSLEER. Trimming cost V 0 bases and J 7 bases, with 21 bases left between them. This CDR3 spans 17 amino acids. The CDR3 reads CASSQDSTGLGLSGYTF. DNA of the CDR3: TGCGCCAGCAGCCAAGATTCGACCGGGCTTGGTCTAAGTGGCTACACCTTC.

The rearrangement links TRBV4-1 to TRBJ2-7, with TRBD1 identical over 7 bases. There are 15 residues in the CDR3. In germline, CDR1 is MGHRA, CDR2 YSYEKL. The J segment lost 3 bases and the V segment lost 4 bases, leaving 9 bases of the junction unmatched. As DNA, the CDR3 is TGCGCCAGCAGCCTTCGAACAGGGGCCTTCTACGAGCAGTACTTC. This sequence encodes CASSLRTGAFYEQYF.

In its sample, this clone was seen a few times. The same CDR3 is also encoded by other DNA sequences in this sample. The rearrangement joins TRBV27 to TRBJ2-6, with no clear D. Germline V CDR1 and CDR2: MNHEY, SMNVEV (reference sequence). V was shortened by 0 bases and J by 1 base, with 7 bases between the two germline ends. The CDR3 sequence is 16 residues long. CDR3: CASSLSAGSGANVLTF. The CDR3 nucleotides are TGTGCCAGCAGTTTATCAGCCGGGTCTGGGGCCAACGTCCTGACTTTC. Full variable domain (remainder filled in from reference TRBV27 and TRBJ2-6): EAQVTQNPRYLITVTGKKLTVTCSQNMNHEYMSWYRQDPGLGLRQIYYSMNVEVTDKGDVPEGYKVSRKEKRNFPLILESPSPNQTSLYFCASSLSAGSGANVLTFGAGSRLTVL.

The CDR3 nucleotides are TGCGCCAGCAGCTTGGTAAGAGGGGGCCCTGAAGCTTTCTTT. Amino acid sequence: CASSLVRGGPEAFF. The chain combines TRBV5-1 with TRBJ1-1; 7 bases map to TRBD1. J was trimmed by 6 bases and V by 0 bases; bases with no gene match: 5. The CDR3 loop spans 14 amino acids. CDR1 is SGHRS, CDR2 YFSETQ, per germline.

Points on this clone: In the same sample, other DNA sequences code for this CDR3. The rearrangement uses TRBV7-9 and TRBJ2-7; D not resolved. Trimming took 3 bases from V and 0 from J, leaving 9 bases between them. Germline CDR1 is SEHNR and CDR2 is FQNEAQ (reference sequence). The CDR3 is 14 residues long. The CDR3 DNA reads TGTGCCAGCAGCTTGGTGGGCAGCTCCTACGAGCAGTACTTC. It encodes CASSLVGSSYEQYF.

The chain recombines TRBV6-1 with TRBJ2-7; perhaps TRBD1 as D (6 bases). Trimming pared 4 bases from V and 1 base from J, leaving 14 bases between. The CDR3 is made up of 15 amino acids. Germline assignment: CDR1 MNHNS and CDR2 SASEGT. Here the CDR3 reads CASSGQLDSSYEQYF. CDR3 nucleotide sequence: TGTGCCAGCAGTGGACAGTTGGACAGTTCCTACGAGCAGTACTTC.

The chain couples TRBV11-3 to TRBJ1-1, with D possibly TRBD1 on 5 matching bases. With 2 bases removed from V and 1 base from J, the gap between germline ends came to 5 bases. In germline, CDR1 is SGHNT, CDR2 YENEEA. The CDR3 consists of 13 residues. CDR3 DNA: TGTGCCAGCAGCTTAAGGGGGAACACTGAAGCTTTCTTT. Its translation: CASSLRGNTEAFF.

The chain couples TRBV25-1 to TRBJ2-5, with 9 bases fitting TRBD2. The CDR3 has 17 amino acids. Germline CDR1 MGHDK, CDR2 SYGVNS. V lost 1 base, J lost 5 bases, and 11 bases stayed unmatched. CDR3: CASSELGAGGPRETQYF. The CDR3 DNA follows: TGTGCCAGCAGTGAATTAGGTGCGGGAGGGCCGAGGGAGACCCAGTACTTC. The whole variable domain, remainder taken from reference TRBV25-1 and TRBJ2-5, is EADIYQTPRYLVIGTGKKITLECSQTMGHDKMYWYQQDPGMELHLIHYSYGVNSTEKGDLSSESTVSRIRTEHFPLTLESARPSHTSQYLCASSELGAGGPRETQYFGPGTRLLVL.

The V call is TRBV19, the J call TRBJ1-1; 7 bases fit TRBD1. This CDR3 contains 14 residues. V shed 6 bases, J shed 8 bases, and the junction held 12 bases outside the gene matches. Per the germline V gene, CDR1 is LNHDA and CDR2 is SQIVND (reference sequence). CDR3 loop: CASREGGFTFEAFF. In nucleotides, the CDR3 is TGTGCCAGTAGAGAAGGGGGCTTTACCTTCGAAGCTTTCTTT.

The CDR3 coding sequence is TGTGCCAGCAACGTTGGGGGGGTACGGAATCAGCCCCAGCATTTT. Protein: CASNVGGVRNQPQHF. V usage is TRBV28 and J usage is TRBJ1-5; tentative D call: TRBD1 (5 bases). The CDR3 has 15 amino acids. Germline lookup yields CDR1 MDHEN and CDR2 SYDVKM. Trimming took off 7 bases at V and 4 bases at J, with 17 bases between the two ends.